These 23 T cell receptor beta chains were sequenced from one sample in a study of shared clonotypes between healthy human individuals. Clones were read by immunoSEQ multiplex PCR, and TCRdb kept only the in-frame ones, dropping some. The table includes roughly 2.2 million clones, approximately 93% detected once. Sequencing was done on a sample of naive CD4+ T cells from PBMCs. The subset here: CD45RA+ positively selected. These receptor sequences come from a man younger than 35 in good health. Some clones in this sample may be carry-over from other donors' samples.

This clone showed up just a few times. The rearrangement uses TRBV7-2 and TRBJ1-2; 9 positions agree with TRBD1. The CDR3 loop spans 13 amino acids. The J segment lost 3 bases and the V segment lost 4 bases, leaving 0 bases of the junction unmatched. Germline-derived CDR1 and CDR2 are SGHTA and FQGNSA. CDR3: CASSWDRDYGYTF. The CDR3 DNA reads TGTGCCAGCAGCTGGGACAGGGACTATGGCTACACCTTC.

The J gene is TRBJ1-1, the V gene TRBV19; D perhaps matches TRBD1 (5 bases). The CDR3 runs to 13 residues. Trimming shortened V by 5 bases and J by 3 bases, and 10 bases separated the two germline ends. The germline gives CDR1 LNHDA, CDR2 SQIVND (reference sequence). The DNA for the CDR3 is TGTGCCAGTAGTTCGGGGGTGCACACTGAAGCTTTCTTT. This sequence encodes CASSSGVHTEAFF.

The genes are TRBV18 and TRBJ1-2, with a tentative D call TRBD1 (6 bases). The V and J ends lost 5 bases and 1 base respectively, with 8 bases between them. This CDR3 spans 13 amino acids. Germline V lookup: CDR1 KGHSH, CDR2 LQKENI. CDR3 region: CASSGGFNYGYTF. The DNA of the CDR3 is TGTGCCAGCTCAGGGGGCTTTAACTATGGCTACACCTTC.

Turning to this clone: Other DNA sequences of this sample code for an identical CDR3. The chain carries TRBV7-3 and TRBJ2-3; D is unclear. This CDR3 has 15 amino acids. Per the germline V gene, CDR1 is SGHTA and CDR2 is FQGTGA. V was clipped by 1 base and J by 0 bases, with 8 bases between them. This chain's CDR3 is CASSLSGTSTDTQYF. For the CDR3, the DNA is TGTGCCAGCAGCTTAAGCGGAACTAGCACAGATACGCAGTATTTT. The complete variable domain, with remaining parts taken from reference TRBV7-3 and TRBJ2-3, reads GAGVSQTPSNKVTEKGKYVELRCDPISGHTALYWYRQSLGQGPEFLIYFQGTGAADDSGLPNDRFFAVRPEGSVSTLKIQRTERGDSAVYLCASSLSGTSTDTQYFGPGTRLTVL.

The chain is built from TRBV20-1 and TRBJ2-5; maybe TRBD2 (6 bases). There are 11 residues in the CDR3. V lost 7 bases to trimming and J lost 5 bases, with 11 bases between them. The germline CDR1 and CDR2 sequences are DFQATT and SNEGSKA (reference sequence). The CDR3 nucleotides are TGCAGTGGGGGACTTTTGGAGACCCAGTACTTC. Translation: CSGGLLETQYF.

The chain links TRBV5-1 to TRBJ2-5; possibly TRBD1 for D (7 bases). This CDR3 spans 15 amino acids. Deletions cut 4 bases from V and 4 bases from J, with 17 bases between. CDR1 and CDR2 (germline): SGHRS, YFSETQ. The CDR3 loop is CASSPGGGTAETQYF. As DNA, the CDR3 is TGCGCCAGCAGCCCCGGAGGGGGCACCGCAGAGACCCAGTACTTC.

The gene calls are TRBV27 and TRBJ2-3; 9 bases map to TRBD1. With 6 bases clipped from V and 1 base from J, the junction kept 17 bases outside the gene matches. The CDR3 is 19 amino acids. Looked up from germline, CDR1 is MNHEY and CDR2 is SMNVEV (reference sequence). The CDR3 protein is CASRPWGTGWAGRTDTQYF. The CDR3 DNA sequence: TGTGCCAGCAGACCCTGGGGGACAGGGTGGGCCGGGCGCACAGATACGCAGTATTTT.

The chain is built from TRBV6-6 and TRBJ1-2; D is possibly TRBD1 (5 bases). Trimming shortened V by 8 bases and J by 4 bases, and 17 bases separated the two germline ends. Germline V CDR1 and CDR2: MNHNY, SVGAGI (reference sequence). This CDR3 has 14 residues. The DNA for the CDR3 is TGTGCCAGCTCCCTTGACGGGACGATCTATGGCTACACCTTC. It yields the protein CASSLDGTIYGYTF.

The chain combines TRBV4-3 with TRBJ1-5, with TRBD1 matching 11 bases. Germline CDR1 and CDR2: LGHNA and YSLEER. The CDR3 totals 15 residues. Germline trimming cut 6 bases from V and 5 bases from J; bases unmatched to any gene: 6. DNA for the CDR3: TGCGCCAGCAGTTTGGACAGGGGGCCGGATCAGCCCCAGCATTTT. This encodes CASSLDRGPDQPQHF.

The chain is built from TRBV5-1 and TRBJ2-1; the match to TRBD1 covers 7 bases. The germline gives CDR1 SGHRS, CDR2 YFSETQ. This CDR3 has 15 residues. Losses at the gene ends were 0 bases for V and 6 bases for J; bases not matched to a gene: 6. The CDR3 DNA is TGCGCCAGCAGCTTGGCGTGGGACAGTTCCAATGAGCAGTTCTTC. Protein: CASSLAWDSSNEQFF.

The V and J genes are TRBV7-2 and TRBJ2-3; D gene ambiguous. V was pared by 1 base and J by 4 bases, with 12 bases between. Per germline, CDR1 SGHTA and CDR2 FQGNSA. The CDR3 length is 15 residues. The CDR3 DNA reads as TGTGCCAGCAGCTTAGTATGGTCTAGTCCAGATACGCAGTATTTT. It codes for CASSLVWSSPDTQYF.

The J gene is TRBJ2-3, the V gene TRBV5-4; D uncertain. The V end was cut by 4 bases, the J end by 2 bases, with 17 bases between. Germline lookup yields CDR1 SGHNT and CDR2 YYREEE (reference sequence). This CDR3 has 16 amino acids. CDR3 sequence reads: CASSQLGRWDTDTQYF. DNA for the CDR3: TGTGCCAGCAGCCAACTTGGACGCTGGGACACAGATACGCAGTATTTT.

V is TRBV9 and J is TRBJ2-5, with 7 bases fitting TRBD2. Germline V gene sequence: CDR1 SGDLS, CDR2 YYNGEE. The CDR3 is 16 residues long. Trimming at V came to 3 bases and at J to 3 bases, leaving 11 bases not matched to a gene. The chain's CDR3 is CASSGPRAGFKETQYF. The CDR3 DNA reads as TGTGCCAGCAGCGGACCACGAGCGGGATTCAAAGAGACCCAGTACTTC.

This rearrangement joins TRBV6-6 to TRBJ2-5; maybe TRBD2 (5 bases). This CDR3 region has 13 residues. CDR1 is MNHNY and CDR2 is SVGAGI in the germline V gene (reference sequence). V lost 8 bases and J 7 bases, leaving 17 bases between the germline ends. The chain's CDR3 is CASRQQLLGTQYF. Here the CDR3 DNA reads TGTGCCAGCCGCCAGCAGCTACTAGGGACCCAGTACTTC.

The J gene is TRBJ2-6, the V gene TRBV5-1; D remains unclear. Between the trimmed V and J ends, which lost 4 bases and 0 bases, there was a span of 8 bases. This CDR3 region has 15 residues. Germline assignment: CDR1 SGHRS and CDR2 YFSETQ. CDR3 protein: CASSADDSGANVLTF. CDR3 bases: TGCGCCAGCAGCGCGGATGACTCTGGGGCCAACGTCCTGACTTTC.

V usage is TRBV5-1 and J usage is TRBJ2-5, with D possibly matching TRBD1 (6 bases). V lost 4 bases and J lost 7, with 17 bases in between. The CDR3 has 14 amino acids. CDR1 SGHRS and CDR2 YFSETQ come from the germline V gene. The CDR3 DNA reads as TGCGCCAGCAGCCCGATGGACAGATCGGGGACCCAGTACTTC. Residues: CASSPMDRSGTQYF.

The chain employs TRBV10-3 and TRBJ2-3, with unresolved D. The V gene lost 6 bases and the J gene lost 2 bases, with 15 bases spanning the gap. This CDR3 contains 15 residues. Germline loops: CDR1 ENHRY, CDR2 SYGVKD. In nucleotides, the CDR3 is TGTGCCATCAGCGTTAGCTCTATTGACACAGATACGCAGTATTTT. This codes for CAISVSSIDTDTQYF.

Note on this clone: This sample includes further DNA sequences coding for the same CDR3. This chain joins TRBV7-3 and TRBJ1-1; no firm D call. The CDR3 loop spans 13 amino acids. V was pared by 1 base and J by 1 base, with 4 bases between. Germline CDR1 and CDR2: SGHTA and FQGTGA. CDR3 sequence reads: CASSLNRNTEAFF. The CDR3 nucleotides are TGTGCCAGCAGCTTAAACCGGAACACTGAAGCTTTCTTT.

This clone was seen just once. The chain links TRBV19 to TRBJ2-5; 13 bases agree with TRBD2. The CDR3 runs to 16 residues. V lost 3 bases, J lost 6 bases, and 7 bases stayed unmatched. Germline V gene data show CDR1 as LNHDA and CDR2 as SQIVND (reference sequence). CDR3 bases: TGTGCCAGTAGTATCCGGGGGACTAGCGGGATTAAGACCCAGTACTTC. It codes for CASSIRGTSGIKTQYF.

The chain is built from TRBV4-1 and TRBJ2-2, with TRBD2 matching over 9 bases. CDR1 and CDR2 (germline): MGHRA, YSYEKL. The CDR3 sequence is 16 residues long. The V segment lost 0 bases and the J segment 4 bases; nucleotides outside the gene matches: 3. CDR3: CASSQDRGRVTGELFF. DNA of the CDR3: TGCGCCAGCAGCCAAGATCGCGGGAGGGTCACCGGGGAGCTGTTTTTT.

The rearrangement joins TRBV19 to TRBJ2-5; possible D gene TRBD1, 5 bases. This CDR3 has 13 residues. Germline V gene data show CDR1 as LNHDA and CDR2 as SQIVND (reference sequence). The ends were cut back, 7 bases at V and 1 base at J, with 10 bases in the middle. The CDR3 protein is CASKGQTQETQYF. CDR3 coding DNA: TGTGCCAGTAAGGGGCAGACCCAAGAGACCCAGTACTTC. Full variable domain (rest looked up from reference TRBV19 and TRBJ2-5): DGGITQSPKYLFRKEGQNVTLSCEQNLNHDAMYWYRQDPGQGLRLIYYSQIVNDFQKGDIAEGYSVSREKKESFPLTVTSAQKNPTAFYLCASKGQTQETQYFGPGTRLLVL.

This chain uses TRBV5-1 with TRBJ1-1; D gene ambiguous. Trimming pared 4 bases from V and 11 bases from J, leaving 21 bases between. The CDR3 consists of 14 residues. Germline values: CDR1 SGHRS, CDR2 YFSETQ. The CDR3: CASSVDHLKSWAFF. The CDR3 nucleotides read TGCGCCAGCAGCGTCGACCACCTAAAGTCTTGGGCTTTCTTT. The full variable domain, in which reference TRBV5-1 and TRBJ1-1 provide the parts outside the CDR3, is KAGVTQTPRYLIKTRGQQVTLSCSPISGHRSVSWYQQTPGQGLQFLFEYFSETQRNKGNFPGRFSGRQFSNSRSEMNVSTLELGDSALYLCASSVDHLKSWAFFGQGTRLTVV.

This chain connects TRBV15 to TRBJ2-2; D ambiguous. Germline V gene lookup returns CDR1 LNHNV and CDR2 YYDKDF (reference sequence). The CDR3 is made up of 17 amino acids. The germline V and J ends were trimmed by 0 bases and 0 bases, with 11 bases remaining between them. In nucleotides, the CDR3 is TGTGCCACCAGCAGAGATCTTGCACCGACGAACACCGGGGAGCTGTTTTTT. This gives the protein CATSRDLAPTNTGELFF.